A selection of T cell receptor beta chains follows, all from one sample in a study of T cells in Graves' hyperthyroidism and ophthalmopathy. MiXCR, run by TCRdb on the multiplex PCR reads, gives a single entry per CDR3 protein. The top ten hold 30% to 35% of the sample, which has some 350,000 distinct CDR3 sequences, around 13% seen once. Material for sequencing was blood. The receptors shown here come from a woman in her 40s with Graves' ophthalmopathy. CDR3s include the opening cysteine and the closing phenylalanine or tryptophan. The D gene is left open where the match is weak.

V	D	J	CDR3
TRBV5-6	.	TRBJ1-1	CASSYAAEAFF
TRBV28	TRBD1	TRBJ1-6	CATGGAHGSRNSPLHF
TRBV20-1	TRBD1	TRBJ1-5	CSARATGVMGAQHF
TRBV9	TRBD2	TRBJ2-7	CASSVGTSGHYEQYF
TRBV12-3/TRBV12-4	.	TRBJ2-7	CASSEQPTGMRIYEQYF
TRBV27	.	TRBJ1-6	CASSRTGHNSPLHF
TRBV5-4	TRBD2	TRBJ2-1	CASSGGESSYNEQFF
TRBV27	.	TRBJ2-4	CASSLSGYQAKNIQYF
TRBV20-1	TRBD1	TRBJ1-2	CSAVGTGGVNYGYTF
TRBV4-1	TRBD1	TRBJ1-4	CASSPSGQPYSSEKLFF
TRBV2	TRBD2	TRBJ2-3	CASSNLAGASTDTQYF
TRBV7-6	.	TRBJ2-3	CASSLGLTARTDTQYF
TRBV7-2	.	TRBJ1-3	CASSLGGDTIYF
TRBV9	.	TRBJ1-1	CASSVPRFRDERGEAFF
TRBV7-9	.	TRBJ1-1	CASSWGGSTEAFF
TRBV20-1	TRBD1	TRBJ1-2	CSARTGEAYGYTF
TRBV14	.	TRBJ2-2	CASSQYGANTGELFF
TRBV30	.	TRBJ1-2	CAWIRDVANYGYTF
TRBV27	.	TRBJ2-5	CASSSSSGVWETQYF
TRBV12-3/TRBV12-4	.	TRBJ2-1	CASSVLTGIFNEQFF
TRBV9	.	TRBJ2-7	CASSEGGTAYEQYF
TRBV2	TRBD2	TRBJ2-2	CASSGLSSGSNTGELFF
TRBV20-1	TRBD1	TRBJ1-1	CSASTGGVVGEAFF
TRBV3-1	.	TRBJ1-4	CASSQGIWGVNEKLFF
TRBV7-2	.	TRBJ1-2	CASSSQYRAPDYTF
TRBV5-6	.	TRBJ2-3	CASSLVLAEATTDTQYF
TRBV5-1	.	TRBJ2-1	CASSPQVWGKTMKQFF
TRBV7-2	.	TRBJ1-5	CASSMTEINQPQHF
TRBV6-5	.	TRBJ1-2	CASSLSRSYGYTF
TRBV29-1	.	TRBJ2-1	CSVIVNSANEQFF